These T cell receptor beta chains were read from a single sample in a study of beta chain features in type 1 diabetes. TCRdb's table, derived via immunoSEQ multiplex PCR, lists solely in-frame clones and lacks some. The top ten clones hold 0.5% of a sample with about 160,000 clones, around 7.9% of them seen once. The specimen was central memory CD4+ T cells from blood. The receptors were gathered from a young man with type 1 diabetes. The CDR3 runs from the conserved cysteine through the conserved F or W. The D gene is left open where the match is weak. Part of the rows lack a size; the others show once, few, many or a class for expanded clones.

d_gene: -; len: 13; j_gene: TRBJ1-1; v_gene: TRBV5-1; abundance: -; CDR3nt: TGCGCCAGCAGTGAACAGCATAACACTGAAGCTTTCTTT; CDR3aa: CASSEQHNTEAFF
d_gene: -; len: 12; j_gene: TRBJ2-5; v_gene: TRBV7-7; abundance: -; CDR3nt: TGTGCCAGCAGCTCGTCGGGTGAAACCCAGTACTTC; CDR3aa: CASSSSGETQYF
d_gene: -; len: 13; j_gene: TRBJ1-2; v_gene: TRBV2; abundance: -; CDR3nt: TGTGCCAGCAATCAGGGGACGGCGGGTGGCTACACCTTC; CDR3aa: CASNQGTAGGYTF
d_gene: -; len: 13; j_gene: TRBJ1-2; v_gene: TRBV30; abundance: -; CDR3nt: TGTGCCTGGGATCCGGGAGGGTACTATGGCTACACCTTC; CDR3aa: CAWDPGGYYGYTF
d_gene: -; len: 14; j_gene: TRBJ1-2; v_gene: TRBV18; abundance: -; CDR3nt: TGTGCCAGCTCACAGGGGATTCTGATCTATGGCTACACCTTC; CDR3aa: CASSQGILIYGYTF
d_gene: -; len: 14; j_gene: TRBJ1-5; v_gene: TRBV19; abundance: once; CDR3nt: TGTGCCAGTAGTCCCACAGGGCTGAATCAGCCCCAGCATTTT; CDR3aa: CASSPTGLNQPQHF
d_gene: TRBD1; len: 14; j_gene: TRBJ2-5; v_gene: TRBV18; abundance: few; CDR3nt: TGTGCCAGCTCATCGGGACAGATAGGAGAGACCCAGTACTTC; CDR3aa: CASSSGQIGETQYF
d_gene: -; len: 14; j_gene: TRBJ2-1; v_gene: TRBV19; abundance: few; CDR3nt: TGTGCCAGTAGTATTCGGGGTAGCTACAATGAGCAGTTCTTC; CDR3aa: CASSIRGSYNEQFF
d_gene: -; len: 14; j_gene: TRBJ2-1; v_gene: TRBV7-7; abundance: -; CDR3nt: TGTGCCAGCAGCCTCGGTAATGGCGGCGATGAGCAGTTCTTC; CDR3aa: CASSLGNGGDEQFF
d_gene: TRBD1; len: 11; j_gene: TRBJ2-7; v_gene: TRBV20-1; abundance: few; CDR3nt: TGCAGTGCTGGGACAGGGCTCGAGCAGTACTTC; CDR3aa: CSAGTGLEQYF
d_gene: -; len: 15; j_gene: TRBJ1-1; v_gene: TRBV19; abundance: few; CDR3nt: TGTGCCAGCTGGGGGCAGGGGACAATGAACACTGAAGCTTTCTTT; CDR3aa: CASWGQGTMNTEAFF
d_gene: TRBD2; len: 17; j_gene: TRBJ2-3; v_gene: TRBV28; abundance: few; CDR3nt: TGTGCCAGCAGGGAACTTACTAGCGCGGACTTCACAGATACGCAGTATTTT; CDR3aa: CASRELTSADFTDTQYF
d_gene: -; len: 16; j_gene: TRBJ2-6; v_gene: TRBV5-1; abundance: -; CDR3nt: TGCGCCAGCAGCGCAGGGAATCTCCCTGGGGCCAACGTCCTGACTTTC; CDR3aa: CASSAGNLPGANVLTF
d_gene: TRBD2; len: 18; j_gene: TRBJ2-1; v_gene: TRBV7-2; abundance: few; CDR3nt: TGTGCCAGCAGCTTAGAACAGTCGGGGACTAGCAATTACAATGAGCAGTTCTTC; CDR3aa: CASSLEQSGTSNYNEQFF
d_gene: -; len: 16; j_gene: TRBJ2-2; v_gene: TRBV15; abundance: many; CDR3nt: TGTGCCACCAGCAGAGACCCGGGACTCGGCACCGGGGAGCTGTTTTTT; CDR3aa: CATSRDPGLGTGELFF
d_gene: TRBD2; len: 15; j_gene: TRBJ2-1; v_gene: TRBV5-1; abundance: -; CDR3nt: TGCGCCAGCCGGGCGAGCGGGGGACGCTACAATGAGCAGTTCTTC; CDR3aa: CASRASGGRYNEQFF
d_gene: -; len: 15; j_gene: TRBJ2-5; v_gene: TRBV5-1; abundance: -; CDR3nt: TGCGCCAGCAGCCGACTTCCTGTCCCCCAAGAGACCCAGTACTTC; CDR3aa: CASSRLPVPQETQYF
d_gene: TRBD1; len: 15; j_gene: TRBJ1-5; v_gene: TRBV19; abundance: few; CDR3nt: TGTGCCAGTAGTTATACAGGGGTTGCAAATCAGCCCCAGCATTTT; CDR3aa: CASSYTGVANQPQHF
d_gene: TRBD1; len: 14; j_gene: TRBJ1-1; v_gene: TRBV29-1; abundance: few; CDR3nt: TGCAGCGGACTGGGACAGACCATCTACACTGAAGCTTTCTTT; CDR3aa: CSGLGQTIYTEAFF
d_gene: -; len: 15; j_gene: TRBJ1-3; v_gene: TRBV18; abundance: -; CDR3nt: TGTGCCAGCTCAATTGACAACCTCTCTGGAAACACCATATATTTT; CDR3aa: CASSIDNLSGNTIYF
d_gene: -; len: 16; j_gene: TRBJ2-1; v_gene: TRBV9; abundance: -; CDR3nt: TGTGCCAGCAGCGCAACGGGATTTAGCTCCTACAATGAGCAGTTCTTC; CDR3aa: CASSATGFSSYNEQFF
d_gene: -; len: 16; j_gene: TRBJ1-2; v_gene: TRBV18; abundance: few; CDR3nt: TGTGCCAGCTCACGTAGCAGGGGTCCTTCGAGGGATGGCTACACCTTC; CDR3aa: CASSRSRGPSRDGYTF
d_gene: TRBD1; len: 15; j_gene: TRBJ2-2; v_gene: TRBV2; abundance: -; CDR3nt: TGTGCCAGCAGAGAAGGACAGGGCTCCGCCGGGGAGCTGTTTTTT; CDR3aa: CASREGQGSAGELFF
d_gene: -; len: 12; j_gene: TRBJ1-2; v_gene: TRBV19; abundance: few; CDR3nt: TGTGCCAGTGGCCTTACCGACTATGGCTACACCTTC; CDR3aa: CASGLTDYGYTF
d_gene: TRBD2; len: 16; j_gene: TRBJ2-1; v_gene: TRBV5-4; abundance: few; CDR3nt: TGTGCCAGCAGCCGTGACGGACTAGCGGGGTTGAGTGAGCAGTTCTTC; CDR3aa: CASSRDGLAGLSEQFF
d_gene: -; len: 13; j_gene: TRBJ2-7; v_gene: TRBV7-9; abundance: few; CDR3nt: TGTGCCAGCAGCTTAGATGAGATCAACGAGCAGTACTTC; CDR3aa: CASSLDEINEQYF
d_gene: TRBD2; len: 15; j_gene: TRBJ2-3; v_gene: TRBV4-3; abundance: few; CDR3nt: TGCGCCAGCAGCCACTCACTAGCGGGCACAGATACGCAGTATTTT; CDR3aa: CASSHSLAGTDTQYF
d_gene: TRBD1; len: 14; j_gene: TRBJ1-6; v_gene: TRBV2; abundance: -; CDR3nt: TGTGCCAGCAGCCGGGACAGAGGGAATTCACCCCTCCACTTT; CDR3aa: CASSRDRGNSPLHF